This paragraph covers one T cell receptor (beta chain) sequence. The data are from a study of blood T cell repertoires in COVID-19. At the level of the study: The United States, Italy and Spain supplied acute and convalescent COVID-19 samples.

The V gene lost 3 bases and the J gene lost 1 base, with 10 bases spanning the gap. The V gene's germline CDR1 is DFQATT and CDR2 SNEGSKA (reference sequence). The CDR3 runs 13 residues. Produced via immunoSEQ multiplex PCR; TCRdb's table is partial and in-frame only. The sample records 100,000 to 150,000 clones, around four fifths being singletons. This chain connects TRBV20-1 to TRBJ2-7; unclear D gene. This TCR derives from a man older than 75 with active or convalescent COVID-19. Sequencing input: peripheral blood. The CDR3 bases are TGCAGTGCTAGTACGGAGCTTTCCTACGAGCAGTACTTC. Its translation: CSASTELSYEQYF.